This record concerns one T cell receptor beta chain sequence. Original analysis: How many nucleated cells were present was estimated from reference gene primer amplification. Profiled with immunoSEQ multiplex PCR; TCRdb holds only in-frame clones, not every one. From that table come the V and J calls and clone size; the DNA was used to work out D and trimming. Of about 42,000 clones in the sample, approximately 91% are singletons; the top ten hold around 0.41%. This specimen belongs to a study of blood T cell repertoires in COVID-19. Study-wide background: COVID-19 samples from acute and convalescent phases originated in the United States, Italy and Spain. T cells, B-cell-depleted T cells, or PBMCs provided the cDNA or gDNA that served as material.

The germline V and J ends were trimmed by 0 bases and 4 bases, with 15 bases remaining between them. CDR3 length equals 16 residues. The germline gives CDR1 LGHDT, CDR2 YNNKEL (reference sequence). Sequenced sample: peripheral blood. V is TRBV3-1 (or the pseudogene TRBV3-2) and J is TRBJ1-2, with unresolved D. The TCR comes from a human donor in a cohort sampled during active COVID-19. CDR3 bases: TGTGCCAGCAGCCAAGATTCCGGGTTCCGTATCTATGGCTACACCTTC. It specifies CASSQDSGFRIYGYTF.